This TCR beta chain was sequenced for a study of radiation and T cells in renal cell carcinoma. Germline trimming cut 3 bases from V and 4 bases from J; bases unmatched to any gene: 4. The CDR3 loop spans 14 amino acids. The germline gives CDR1 SGHAT, CDR2 FQNNGV. The method was immunoSEQ multiplex PCR; TCRdb's version includes in-frame clones alone and lacks a portion of them. The profile shows around 64,000 clones, just under 80% of them singletons. Time point indicated: baseline pretreatment blood. Treatment given: 15 Gy SBRT to primary tumor, nephrectomy 4 weeks later. This sequence was found in a man in his sixties with renal cell carcinoma. The sequenced sample was blood, obtained from a patient whose treatment included radiotherapy and nephrectomy. The rearrangement uses TRBV11-2 and TRBJ2-3; 7 nucleotides match TRBD2. The CDR3 nucleotides read TGTGCCAGCAGCTTGTTAGCGGGCGCAGATACGCAGTATTTT. As protein: CASSLLAGADTQYF. Using reference TRBV11-2 and TRBJ2-3 for the parts outside the CDR3, the full variable domain is EAGVAQSPRYKIIEKRQSVAFWCNPISGHATLYWYQQILGQGPKLLIQFQNNGVVDDSQLPKDRFSAERLKGVDSTLKIQPAKLEDSAVYLCASSLLAGADTQYFGPGTRLTVL.